These 8 T cell receptor beta chains came from one sample sequenced in a study of blood T cell repertoires in COVID-19. TCRdb's table, derived via immunoSEQ multiplex PCR, lists solely in-frame clones and lacks some. Among approximately 190,000 clones listed, around 84% were seen once. The sequencing input was peripheral blood. These receptors all come from a human donor in a cohort sampled during active COVID-19.

The gene calls are TRBV2 and TRBJ2-1, with 8 bases lining up with TRBD2. Germline V gene lookup returns CDR1 SNHLY and CDR2 FYNNEI. CDR3 length: 14 amino acids. Trimming removed 7 bases from V and 7 bases from J; junction bases left unmatched: 9. For the CDR3, the DNA is TGTGCCAGCACCCGGACTAGCAATAGTAATGAGCAGTTCTTC. This encodes CASTRTSNSNEQFF.

This clone was counted a single time. The chain recombines TRBV29-1 with TRBJ2-3; TRBD1 is a possible D gene (6 bases). Trimming shortened V by 6 bases and J by 0 bases, and 13 bases separated the two germline ends. The CDR3 totals 14 residues. Germline loops: CDR1 SQVTM, CDR2 ANQGSEA. In nucleotides, the CDR3 is TGCAGCGTCTCCGGGACACCTAGCACAGATACGCAGTATTTT. It is translated as CSVSGTPSTDTQYF.

V is TRBV5-4 and J is TRBJ1-1; 8 bases fit TRBD1. The CDR3 has 14 residues. Germline assignment: CDR1 SGHNT and CDR2 YYREEE (reference sequence). With 4 bases clipped from V and 5 bases from J, the junction kept 7 bases outside the gene matches. The CDR3 coding sequence is TGTGCCAGCAGCCTAGGACAGGGCAGGACTGAAGCTTTCTTT. Its translation: CASSLGQGRTEAFF.

The chain links TRBV10-3 to TRBJ2-1; 9 bases line up with TRBD2. J gave up 8 bases and V 7 bases, and 9 bases lay outside the gene matches. In germline, CDR1 is ENHRY, CDR2 SYGVKD. This CDR3 spans 14 amino acids. Here the CDR3 DNA reads TGTGCCATCAAAACGGGACTAGCTGTTGATGAGCAGTTCTTC. It specifies CAIKTGLAVDEQFF.

The CDR3 DNA follows: TGTGCCATCAGTGGAGACAGGGGATTAGATGGCTACACCTTC. Its translation: CAISGDRGLDGYTF. The chain links TRBV10-3 to TRBJ1-2, with 8 bases aligning to TRBD1. J gave up 6 bases and V 4 bases, and 7 bases lay outside the gene matches. The CDR3 length is 14 residues. Per the germline V gene, CDR1 is ENHRY and CDR2 is SYGVKD.

The V and J genes are TRBV7-2 and TRBJ2-1, with D unclear. The CDR3 length is 15 residues. CDR1 and CDR2 from the germline V gene are SGHTA and FQGNSA. V was pared by 0 bases and J by 0 bases, with 6 bases between. The CDR3 bases are TGTGCCAGCAGCTTAGCGCCGAGCTCCTACAATGAGCAGTTCTTC. Translating gives CASSLAPSSYNEQFF.

Comments on this clone: An end of the junction differs from the germline gene, which may be a read error. The chain couples TRBV2 to TRBJ2-1; TRBD1 matches 8 bases. The CDR3 runs to 13 residues. Germline-derived CDR1 and CDR2 are SNHLY and FYNNEI. The CDR3 sequence is CSDRQGTHNEQFF. The CDR3 nucleotides read TGCTCCGATAGACAGGGGACCCATAATGAGCAGTTCTTC.

The chain links TRBV6-5 to TRBJ1-6; 9 nucleotides match TRBD1. The CDR3 has 16 amino acids. V gave up 1 base and J gave up 7 bases; unmatched junction bases: 5. The V gene's germline CDR1 is MNHEY and CDR2 SVGAGI. CDR3 sequence (DNA): TGTGCCAGCAGTTACTTCTCCGGGACAGGGAATTCACCCCTCCACTTT. It translates to CASSYFSGTGNSPLHF.